Included here is one T cell receptor beta chain sequence, with context. What this receptor recognizes is not known. Base qualities are not recorded, but no much larger clone differs from it by a single base. The collaborating institutions used their own protocols to collect whole blood in K2EDTA tubes. For TCRbeta analysis, collaborator samples were shipped as frozen whole blood, as isolated PBMCs, or as DNA extracted from either sample type. The immunoSEQ Assay, a bias-controlled multiplex PCR, was used to amplify TCRbeta CDR3 regions from genomic DNA. Per the source publication's procedure: Within the assay, amplification of reference gene primers was used to estimate how many nucleated cells each sample contained. Sequence reads were collapsed and filtered to measure the absolute abundance of every unique TCRbeta CDR3 rearrangement. For each sample, productive Simpson clonality was calculated as the square root of Simpson's diversity index over productive rearrangements. TCRdb retrieved this table from immuneACCESS and kept in-frame rearrangements only. Not all clones are present; in checked studies, unresolved V genes account for under half, and no reason is known for the remainder. V and J calls and clone size come straight from that table; D and trimming were deduced from the DNA. This sample comprises 130,000 or so clones, around 83% of them detected only once. Jointly, the top ten make up more than 1.5% of the sample.

These data originate in a study of blood T cell repertoires in COVID-19 (dated by TCRdb to 2020 to 2022). Regarding the study in general: Samples covering the acute and convalescent phases of COVID-19 were provided by collaborators in the United States, Italy and Spain. Subjects who had been exposed to COVID-19, were actively infected with it, or had recovered from it provided the deeply sampled blood TCRbeta repertoires that made up the dataset. The material from the prospective study consisted of cDNA or gDNA derived from T cells, B-cell-depleted T cells, or PBMCs. The repertoires were made available in a free public database intended to serve as a resource for research on the immune response to SARS-CoV-2. Where available, HLA class I and class II types were taken from metadata supplied by the sample provider and were not determined by assay-based typing. Sample metadata almost always included a de-identified subject ID, COVID-19 status, age in years and sex. The samples were drawn from the first 160 participants of the ongoing ImmuneRACE study and from 1,254 subjects provided by 6 global collaborators. The full study reports these points: Clinical and demographic metadata were provided uncurated, with the amount varying by source and participant.

Ends trimmed: V by 3 bases, J by 0 bases; bases unmatched to a gene: 11. CDR1 SGHTA and CDR2 FQGNSA are derived from the germline V gene. The CDR3, from cysteine to phenylalanine, totals 18 residues. CDR3 DNA only is kept here, 54 bases in frame from base 1. The chain uses TRBV7-2 and TRBJ2-7, with 10 junctional bases fitting TRBD2. The sequenced sample was peripheral blood. This receptor was obtained from a human donor in a cohort sampled during active COVID-19. The DNA sequence follows: TGTGCCAGCAGCTTTGGGACTAGCGTTTTATTTAGCTCCTACGAGCAGTACTTC. This codes for CASSFGTSVLFSSYEQYF.